One and the same sample provided the 7 T cell receptor beta chains below, sequenced in a study of cytomegalovirus exposure and HLA in healthy donors. PCR amplification relied on 60 Vbeta primers (plus 13 Jbeta primers). The assay was immunoSEQ multiplex PCR, and TCRdb's table has in-frame clones only and misses some. The table includes 250,000 to 350,000 clones, 86% detected once. Specimen: PBMCs. Receptors were obtained from a middle-aged man in good health and CMV-seropositive.

The V and J genes are TRBV5-1 and TRBJ1-2; 7 nucleotides align to TRBD1. This CDR3 is built from 14 residues. Trimming took 4 bases from V and 6 from J; bases not matched to a gene: 9. CDR1 is SGHRS, CDR2 YFSETQ, per germline. The CDR3 reads CASSLFRTGHGYTF. CDR3 DNA sequence: TGCGCCAGCAGCCTATTCCGGACAGGCCATGGCTACACCTTC.

This clone occurred once. The rearrangement uses TRBV7-3 and TRBJ2-1; no reliable D call. Germline V gives CDR1 SGHTA, CDR2 FQGTGA. V was shortened by 3 bases and J by 0 bases, with 3 bases between the two germline ends. This CDR3 is built from 13 residues. Here the CDR3 reads CASSFNSYNEQFF. CDR3 in DNA: TGTGCCAGCAGCTTCAACTCCTACAATGAGCAGTTCTTC. Variable domain in full (rest from reference TRBV7-3 and TRBJ2-1): GAGVSQTPSNKVTEKGKYVELRCDPISGHTALYWYRQSLGQGPEFLIYFQGTGAADDSGLPNDRFFAVRPEGSVSTLKIQRTERGDSAVYLCASSFNSYNEQFFGPGTRLTVL.

This clone is a singleton in its sample. This chain joins TRBV7-6 and TRBJ2-2, with TRBD1 as a possible D gene (7 bases). The CDR3 contains 15 residues. V was clipped by 6 bases and J by 6 bases, with 17 bases between them. The germline gives CDR1 SGHVS, CDR2 FNYEAQ. CDR3 in DNA: TGTGCCAGCAGGGGGGACACAGGGGACTCCGGGGAGCTGTTTTTT. This codes for CASRGDTGDSGELFF.

The gene calls are TRBV27 and TRBJ2-7; 8 bases are a match to TRBD1. The ends lost 3 bases at V and 3 bases at J; junction bases unmatched: 1. CDR3 size: 13 residues. In germline, CDR1 is MNHEY, CDR2 SMNVEV (reference sequence). In DNA, the CDR3 is TGTGCCAGCAGTTTTACAGGGGGCTACGAGCAGTACTTC. This encodes CASSFTGGYEQYF.

The chain couples TRBV6-5 to TRBJ1-2; perhaps TRBD1 as D (6 bases). This CDR3 spans 14 amino acids. Germline V gene lookup returns CDR1 MNHEY and CDR2 SVGAGI. Trimming removed 5 bases at V and 5 bases at J, with 15 bases between. CDR3 bases: TGTGCCAGCAGTCCGTACAGGGATCGGTATGGCTACACCTTC. Amino acids: CASSPYRDRYGYTF.

This sequence joins TRBV10-1 and TRBJ2-7; TRBD2 agrees at 11 bases. Germline loops: CDR1 WNHNN, CDR2 SYGVQD (reference sequence). V lost 3 bases, J lost 5 bases, and 9 bases stayed unmatched. This CDR3 region has 16 residues. This chain's CDR3 is CASSDISLAGVNEQYF. The CDR3 coding sequence is TGCGCCAGCAGTGACATTTCACTAGCGGGAGTCAACGAGCAGTACTTC.

The chain joins TRBV4-3 to TRBJ2-3, with 8 nucleotides matching TRBD1. Germline lookup yields CDR1 LGHNA and CDR2 YSLEER. Losses at the gene ends were 4 bases for V and 4 bases for J; bases not matched to a gene: 7. This CDR3 is built from 15 residues. The CDR3 DNA reads TGCGCCAGCAGCCTCGGACAGGGATGGGCAGATACGCAGTATTTT. This encodes CASSLGQGWADTQYF.